These T cell receptor beta chains were read from a single sample in a study of identical twins. TCRdb passed the 5' RACE reads through MiXCR, listing each CDR3 protein once. The top ten clones hold approximately 0.52% of a sample with approximately 490,000 distinct CDR3 sequences, around 24% of them seen once. These data also formed part of another study, on yellow fever vaccine responses in identical twins.

Sequences were obtained from CD4+ T cells sorted from blood. The receptors here all came from a woman younger than 35 in good health. Each CDR3 is given with its conserved first and last residue. D genes are given only for firm matches. Clone size is given for some rows only: seen once, a few or many times, or a class if the clone is expanded.

v_call: TRBV15; clone_size: many; j_call: TRBJ2-7; d_call: TRBD2; cdr3_aa: CATSRGTSGSYEQYF; cdr3_nt: TGTGCCACCAGCAGAGGGACTAGCGGATCCTACGAGCAGTACTTC
v_call: TRBV10-3; clone_size: -; j_call: TRBJ2-1; d_call: TRBD2; cdr3_aa: CAAKGGAGGPGASYNEQFF; cdr3_nt: TGTGCCGCCAAAGGGGGTGCGGGAGGGCCTGGGGCCTCCTACAATGAGCAGTTCTTC
v_call: TRBV3-1; clone_size: few; j_call: TRBJ2-1; d_call: -; cdr3_aa: CASSPPHLTGGINEQFF; cdr3_nt: TGTGCCAGCAGCCCGCCGCATCTGACAGGAGGTATCAATGAGCAGTTCTTC
v_call: TRBV20-1; clone_size: -; j_call: TRBJ2-1; d_call: TRBD2; cdr3_aa: CSARAASGGRNEQFF; cdr3_nt: TGCAGTGCTAGAGCAGCTAGCGGGGGTAGAAATGAGCAGTTCTTC
v_call: TRBV28; clone_size: few; j_call: TRBJ2-2; d_call: TRBD1; cdr3_aa: CASRGTGPTGELFF; cdr3_nt: TGTGCCAGCAGGGGGACAGGACCAACCGGGGAGCTGTTTTTT
v_call: TRBV11-2; clone_size: -; j_call: TRBJ2-5; d_call: TRBD1; cdr3_aa: CASRKPGQPMETQYF; cdr3_nt: TGTGCCAGCAGGAAACCGGGACAGCCCATGGAGACCCAGTACTTC
v_call: TRBV5-1; clone_size: -; j_call: TRBJ2-5; d_call: TRBD2; cdr3_aa: CASRPAGTGETQYF; cdr3_nt: TGCGCCAGCAGGCCAGCGGGGACGGGAGAGACCCAGTACTTC
v_call: TRBV11-2; clone_size: many; j_call: TRBJ2-3; d_call: -; cdr3_aa: CASSYSVIGDTQYF; cdr3_nt: TGTGCCAGCAGTTATAGCGTAATTGGGGATACGCAGTATTTT
v_call: TRBV20-1; clone_size: few; j_call: TRBJ1-6; d_call: -; cdr3_aa: CSARAGHYNSPLHF; cdr3_nt: TGCAGTGCTAGAGCCGGACACTATAATTCACCCCTCCACTTT
v_call: TRBV7-3; clone_size: -; j_call: TRBJ2-1; d_call: -; cdr3_aa: CASSLSAGAYNEQFF; cdr3_nt: TGTGCCAGCAGCTTATCTGCGGGGGCGTACAATGAGCAGTTCTTC
v_call: TRBV7-9; clone_size: -; j_call: TRBJ2-1; d_call: -; cdr3_aa: CASGKDQRIEKWEQFF; cdr3_nt: TGTGCCAGCGGGAAGGACCAGCGGATTGAAAAATGGGAGCAGTTCTTC
v_call: TRBV29-1; clone_size: few; j_call: TRBJ1-1; d_call: TRBD1; cdr3_aa: CSVGRDRTEAFF; cdr3_nt: TGCAGCGTTGGAAGGGACAGGACTGAAGCTTTCTTT
v_call: TRBV18; clone_size: -; j_call: TRBJ2-2; d_call: -; cdr3_aa: CASSPPGGVSGELFF; cdr3_nt: TGTGCCAGCTCACCACCGGGGGGCGTCTCCGGGGAGCTGTTTTTT